This TCR beta chain was sequenced for a study of T cell responses to AZD1222 COVID-19 vaccine. Combined were second doses at about 4 or about 12 weeks. From germline, CDR1 is SGDLS and CDR2 YYNGEE. Trimming at V came to 6 bases and at J to 1 base, leaving 6 bases not matched to a gene. The CDR3 runs 15 residues. Sequenced by immunoSEQ multiplex PCR; TCRdb stores in-frame clones only, minus some. The sample lists about 78,000 clones, almost 90% occurring once. The chain carries TRBV9 and TRBJ2-1; 8 bases are shared with TRBD1. The sample was peripheral blood, taken 28 days after the second AZD1222 dose. This receptor was identified in an adult who received the AZD1222 COVID-19 vaccine. CDR3 loop: CASTGTGTSYNEQFF. The CDR3 nucleotides are TGTGCCAGCACTGGGACAGGCACATCCTACAATGAGCAGTTCTTC.